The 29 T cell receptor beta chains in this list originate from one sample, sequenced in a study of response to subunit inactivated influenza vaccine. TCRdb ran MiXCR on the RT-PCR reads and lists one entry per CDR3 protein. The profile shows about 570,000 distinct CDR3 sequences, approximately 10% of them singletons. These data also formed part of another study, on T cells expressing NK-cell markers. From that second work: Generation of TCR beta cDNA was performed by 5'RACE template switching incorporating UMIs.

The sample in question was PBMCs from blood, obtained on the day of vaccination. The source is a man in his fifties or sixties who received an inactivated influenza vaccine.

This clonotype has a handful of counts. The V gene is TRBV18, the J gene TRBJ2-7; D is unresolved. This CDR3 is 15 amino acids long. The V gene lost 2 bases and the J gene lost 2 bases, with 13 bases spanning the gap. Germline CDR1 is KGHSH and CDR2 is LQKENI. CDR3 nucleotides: TGTGCCAGCTCACCATTAGTAGGGTACCCCTACGAGCAGTACTTC. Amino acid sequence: CASSPLVGYPYEQYF.

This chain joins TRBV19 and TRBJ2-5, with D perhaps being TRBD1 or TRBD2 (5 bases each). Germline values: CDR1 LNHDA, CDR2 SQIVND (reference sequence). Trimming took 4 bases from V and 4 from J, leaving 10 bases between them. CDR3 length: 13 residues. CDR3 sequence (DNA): TGTGCCAGTAGTAGCTCAGGGAGAGAGACCCAGTACTTC. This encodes CASSSSGRETQYF.

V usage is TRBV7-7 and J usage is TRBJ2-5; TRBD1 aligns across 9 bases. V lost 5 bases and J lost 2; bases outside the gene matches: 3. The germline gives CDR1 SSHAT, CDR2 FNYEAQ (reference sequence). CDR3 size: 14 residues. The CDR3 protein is CASSRTGAQETQYF. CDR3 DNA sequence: TGTGCCAGCAGCCGGACAGGGGCACAAGAGACCCAGTACTTC.

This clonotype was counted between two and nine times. The CDR3 region has the DNA TGTGCCAGCAGCTCCCGGACAGGGCCAGGGGAGACCCAGTACTTC. This encodes CASSSRTGPGETQYF. The V and J genes are TRBV7-9 and TRBJ2-5; 8 bases are shared with TRBD1. The CDR3 has 15 amino acids. Unmatched junction bases numbered 9, after V lost 4 bases and J lost 5 bases. Germline loops: CDR1 SEHNR, CDR2 FQNEAQ (reference sequence).

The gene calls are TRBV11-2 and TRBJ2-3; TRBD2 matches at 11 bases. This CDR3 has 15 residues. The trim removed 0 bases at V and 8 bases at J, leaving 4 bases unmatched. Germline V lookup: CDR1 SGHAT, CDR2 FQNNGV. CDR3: CASSLELAGAGTQYF. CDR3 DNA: TGTGCCAGCAGCTTAGAACTAGCGGGGGCCGGTACGCAGTATTTT.

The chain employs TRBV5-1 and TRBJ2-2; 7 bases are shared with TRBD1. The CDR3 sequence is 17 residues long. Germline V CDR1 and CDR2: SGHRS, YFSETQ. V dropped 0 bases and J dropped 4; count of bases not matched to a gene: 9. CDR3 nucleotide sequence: TGCGCCAGCAGCTTGGGTGAGGGGGCCAGGAGCACCGGGGAGCTGTTTTTT. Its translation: CASSLGEGARSTGELFF.

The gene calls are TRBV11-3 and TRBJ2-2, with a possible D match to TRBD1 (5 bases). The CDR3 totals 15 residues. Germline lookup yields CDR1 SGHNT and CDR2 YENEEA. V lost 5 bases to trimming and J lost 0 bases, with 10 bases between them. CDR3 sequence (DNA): TGTGCCAGCAGCCCGACAGATTCGAACACCGGGGAGCTGTTTTTT. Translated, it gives CASSPTDSNTGELFF.

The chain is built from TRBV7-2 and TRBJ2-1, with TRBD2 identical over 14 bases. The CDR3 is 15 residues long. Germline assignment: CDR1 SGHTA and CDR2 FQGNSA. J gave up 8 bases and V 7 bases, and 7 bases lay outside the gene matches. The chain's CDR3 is CASTGLAGVPHEQFF. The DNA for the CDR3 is TGTGCCAGCACGGGACTAGCGGGAGTCCCCCATGAGCAGTTCTTC. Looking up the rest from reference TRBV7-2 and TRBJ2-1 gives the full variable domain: GAGVSQSPSNKVTEKGKDVELRCDPISGHTALYWYRQSLGQGLEFLIYFQGNSAPDKSGLPSDRFSAERTGGSVSTLTIQRTQQEDSAVYLCASTGLAGVPHEQFFGPGTRLTVL.

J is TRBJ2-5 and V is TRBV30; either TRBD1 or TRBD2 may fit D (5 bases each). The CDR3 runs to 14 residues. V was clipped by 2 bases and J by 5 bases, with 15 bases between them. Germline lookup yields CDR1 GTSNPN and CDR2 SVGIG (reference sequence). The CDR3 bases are TGTGCCTGGAGTCGGGACCGCGTTGGGGAGACCCAGTACTTC. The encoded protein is CAWSRDRVGETQYF.

The CDR3 DNA follows: TGCGCCAGCAGCCGACCGACAGGAAGGACCGGAATCGGCACAGATACGCAGTATTTT. This encodes CASSRPTGRTGIGTDTQYF. This chain links TRBV5-1 with TRBJ2-3, with D maybe TRBD1 (6 bases). The CDR3 has 19 residues. V gave up 4 bases and J gave up 1 base, with 25 bases separating them. Germline V lookup: CDR1 SGHRS, CDR2 YFSETQ.

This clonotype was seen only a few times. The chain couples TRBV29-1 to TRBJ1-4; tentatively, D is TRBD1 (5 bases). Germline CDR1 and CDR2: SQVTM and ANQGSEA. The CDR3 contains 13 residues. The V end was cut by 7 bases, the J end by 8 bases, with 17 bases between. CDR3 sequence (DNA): TGCAGCGCAGGGAAACTAACGGGGGAAAAACTGTTTTTT. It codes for CSAGKLTGEKLFF.

The CDR3 sequence is CASTTRETQYF. Written as DNA, the CDR3 is TGTGCCAGCACCACTAGGGAGACCCAGTACTTC. This rearrangement joins TRBV6-1 to TRBJ2-5; TRBD2 is a possible D gene (5 bases). The CDR3 is made up of 11 amino acids. The V end was cut by 7 bases, the J end by 5 bases, with 8 bases between. In germline, CDR1 is MNHNS, CDR2 SASEGT.

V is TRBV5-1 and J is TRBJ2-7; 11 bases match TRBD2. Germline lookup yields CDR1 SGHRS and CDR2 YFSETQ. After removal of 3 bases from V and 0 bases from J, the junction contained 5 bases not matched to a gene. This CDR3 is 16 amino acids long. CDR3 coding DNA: TGCGCCAGCAGCTACCTAGCGGGAGGCGGCTCCTACGAGCAGTACTTC. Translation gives CASSYLAGGGSYEQYF. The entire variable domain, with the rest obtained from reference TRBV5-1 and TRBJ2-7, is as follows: KAGVTQTPRYLIKTRGQQVTLSCSPISGHRSVSWYQQTPGQGLQFLFEYFSETQRNKGNFPGRFSGRQFSNSRSEMNVSTLELGDSALYLCASSYLAGGGSYEQYFGPGTRLTVT.

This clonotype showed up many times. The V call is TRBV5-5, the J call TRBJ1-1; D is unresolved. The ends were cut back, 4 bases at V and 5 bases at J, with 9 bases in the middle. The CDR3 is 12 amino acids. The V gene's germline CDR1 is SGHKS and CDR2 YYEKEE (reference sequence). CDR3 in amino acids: CASSLGWTEAFF. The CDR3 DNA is TGTGCCAGCAGCCTCGGGTGGACTGAAGCTTTCTTT.

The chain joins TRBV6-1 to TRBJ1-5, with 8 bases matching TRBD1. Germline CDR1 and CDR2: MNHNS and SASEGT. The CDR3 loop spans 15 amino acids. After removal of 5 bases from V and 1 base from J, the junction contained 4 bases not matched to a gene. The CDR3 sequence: CASSRQGQSNQPQHF. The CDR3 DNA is TGTGCCAGCAGTCGACAGGGGCAAAGCAATCAGCCCCAGCATTTT.

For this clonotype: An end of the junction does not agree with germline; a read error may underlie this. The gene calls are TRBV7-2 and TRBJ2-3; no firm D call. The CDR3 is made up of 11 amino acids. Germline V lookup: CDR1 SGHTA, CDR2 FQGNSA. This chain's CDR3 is CASSAALSVVF. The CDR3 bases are TGTGCCAGCAGCGCGGCTCTTAGTGTTGTTTTT.

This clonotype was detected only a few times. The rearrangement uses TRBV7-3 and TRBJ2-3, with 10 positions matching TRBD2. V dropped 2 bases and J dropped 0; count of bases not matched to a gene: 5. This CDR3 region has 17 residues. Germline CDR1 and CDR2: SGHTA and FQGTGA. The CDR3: CASSLRGLAKSTDTQYF. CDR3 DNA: TGTGCCAGCAGCTTACGGGGACTAGCGAAGAGCACAGATACGCAGTATTTT. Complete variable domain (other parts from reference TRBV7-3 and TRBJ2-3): GAGVSQTPSNKVTEKGKYVELRCDPISGHTALYWYRQSLGQGPEFLIYFQGTGAADDSGLPNDRFFAVRPEGSVSTLKIQRTERGDSAVYLCASSLRGLAKSTDTQYFGPGTRLTVL.

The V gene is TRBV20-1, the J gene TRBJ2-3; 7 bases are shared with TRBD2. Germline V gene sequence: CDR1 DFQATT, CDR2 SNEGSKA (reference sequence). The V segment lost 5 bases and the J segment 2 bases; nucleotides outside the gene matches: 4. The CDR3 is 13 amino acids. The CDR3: CSAVRDYTDTQYF. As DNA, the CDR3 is TGCAGTGCTGTCCGGGACTACACAGATACGCAGTATTTT.

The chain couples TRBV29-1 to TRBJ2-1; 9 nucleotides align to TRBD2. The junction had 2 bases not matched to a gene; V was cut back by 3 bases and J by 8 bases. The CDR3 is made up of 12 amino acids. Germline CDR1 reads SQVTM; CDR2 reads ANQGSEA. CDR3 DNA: TGCAGCGTTGACTCTAGCGGGGATGAGCAGTTCTTC. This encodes CSVDSSGDEQFF.

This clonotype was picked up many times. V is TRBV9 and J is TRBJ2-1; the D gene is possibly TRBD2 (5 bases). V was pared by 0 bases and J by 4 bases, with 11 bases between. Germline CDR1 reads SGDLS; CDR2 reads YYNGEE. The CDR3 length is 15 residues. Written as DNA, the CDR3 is TGTGCCAGCAGCGTAGAGGCTAGCACATACAATGAGCAGTTCTTC. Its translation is CASSVEASTYNEQFF. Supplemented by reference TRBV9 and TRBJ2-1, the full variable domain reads DSGVTQTPKHLITATGQRVTLRCSPRSGDLSVYWYQQSLDQGLQFLIQYYNGEERAKGNILERFSAQQFPDLHSELNLSSLELGDSALYFCASSVEASTYNEQFFGPGTRLTVL.

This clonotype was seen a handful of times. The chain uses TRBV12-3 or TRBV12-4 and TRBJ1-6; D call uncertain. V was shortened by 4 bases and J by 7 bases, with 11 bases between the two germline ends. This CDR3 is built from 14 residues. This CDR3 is CASSSRRRNSPLHF. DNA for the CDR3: TGTGCCAGCAGTTCTAGGCGGAGAAATTCACCCCTCCACTTT.

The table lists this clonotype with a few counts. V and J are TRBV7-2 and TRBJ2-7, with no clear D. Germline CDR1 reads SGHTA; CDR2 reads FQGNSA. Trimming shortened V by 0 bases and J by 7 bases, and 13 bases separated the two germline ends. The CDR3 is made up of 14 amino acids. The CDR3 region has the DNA TGTGCCAGCAGCTTAGCGATAGGGATAGAAGAGCAGTACTTC. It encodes CASSLAIGIEEQYF. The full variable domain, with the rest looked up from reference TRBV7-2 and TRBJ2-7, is GAGVSQSPSNKVTEKGKDVELRCDPISGHTALYWYRQSLGQGLEFLIYFQGNSAPDKSGLPSDRFSAERTGGSVSTLTIQRTQQEDSAVYLCASSLAIGIEEQYFGPGTRLTVT.

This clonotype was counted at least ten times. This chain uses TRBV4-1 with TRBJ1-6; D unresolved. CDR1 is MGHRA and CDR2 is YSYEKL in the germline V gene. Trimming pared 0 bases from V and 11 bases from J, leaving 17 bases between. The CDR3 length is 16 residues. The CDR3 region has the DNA TGCGCCAGCAGCCAAGACCCGGACGCGGCCGGAACACCCCTCCACTTT. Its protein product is CASSQDPDAAGTPLHF.

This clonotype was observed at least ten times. Written as DNA, the CDR3 is TGCGCCAGCAGCCCGGGACTAGCGGGAGGAAAAGATGAGCAGTTCTTC. This translates into CASSPGLAGGKDEQFF. This chain uses TRBV5-1 with TRBJ2-1, with TRBD2 matching over 15 bases. CDR1 SGHRS and CDR2 YFSETQ come from the germline V gene. The V and J ends lost 4 bases and 8 bases, in that order; junction bases with no gene match: 7. The CDR3 consists of 16 residues.

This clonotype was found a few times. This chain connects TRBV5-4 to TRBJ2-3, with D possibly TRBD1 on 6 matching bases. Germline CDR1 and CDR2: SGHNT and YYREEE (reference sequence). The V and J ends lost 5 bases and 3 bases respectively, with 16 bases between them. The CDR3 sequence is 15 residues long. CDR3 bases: TGTGCCAGCAGGCCCGCCCTCGACAGGACAGATACGCAGTATTTT. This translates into CASRPALDRTDTQYF.

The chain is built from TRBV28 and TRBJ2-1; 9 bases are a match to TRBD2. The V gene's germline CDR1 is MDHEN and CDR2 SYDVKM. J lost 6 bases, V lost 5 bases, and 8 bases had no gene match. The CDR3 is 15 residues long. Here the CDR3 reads CASSPGTSKGNEQFF. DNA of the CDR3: TGTGCCAGCAGTCCCGGGACTAGCAAAGGCAATGAGCAGTTCTTC.

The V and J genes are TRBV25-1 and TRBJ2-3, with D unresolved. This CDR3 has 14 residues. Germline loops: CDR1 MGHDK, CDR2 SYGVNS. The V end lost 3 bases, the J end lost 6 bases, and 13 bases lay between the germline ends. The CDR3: CASSEGRLRDTQYF. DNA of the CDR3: TGTGCCAGCAGTGAGGGCCGACTTAGGGATACGCAGTATTTT.

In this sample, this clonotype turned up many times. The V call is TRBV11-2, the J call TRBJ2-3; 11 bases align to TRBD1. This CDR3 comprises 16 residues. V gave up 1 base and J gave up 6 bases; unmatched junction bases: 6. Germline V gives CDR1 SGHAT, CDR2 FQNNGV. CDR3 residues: CASSLAGQGARDTQYF. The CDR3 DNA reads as TGTGCCAGCAGCTTAGCCGGACAGGGGGCGAGGGATACGCAGTATTTT.

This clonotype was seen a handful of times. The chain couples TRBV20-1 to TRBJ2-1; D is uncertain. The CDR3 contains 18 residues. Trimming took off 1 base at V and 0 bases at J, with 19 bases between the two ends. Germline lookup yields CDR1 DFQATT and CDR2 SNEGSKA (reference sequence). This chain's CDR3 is CSARAATKVESSYNEQFF. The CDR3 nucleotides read TGCAGTGCTAGAGCGGCGACAAAAGTTGAGAGCTCCTACAATGAGCAGTTCTTC.